This TCR beta chain is from a study of CD8 T cells in Susac syndrome. RNA was extracted with the RNeasy kit, and a quantity of about 0.45 to 1 ug was reverse transcribed using random hexamers. Amplification of TCR beta CDR3 spanned 54 Vbeta and 13 Jbeta via immunoSEQ multiplex PCR. TCRdb called the immunoSEQ multiplex PCR reads again in MiXCR, with one record for every CDR3 protein. This sample yields about 130,000 distinct CDR3 sequences, of which over 90% are seen a single time; more than 0.1% belongs to the top ten. Healthy donors matched for age and sex were used as controls. This CDR3 has 15 residues. The germline V gene has CDR1 KGHSH and CDR2 LQKENI. Trimming shortened V by 5 bases and J by 6 bases, and 17 bases separated the two germline ends.

The rearrangement uses TRBV18 and TRBJ2-1; no clear D gene. The TCR comes from a human donor in good health. Source material: CD4+ T cells from PBMCs. The CDR3, as DNA: TGTGCCAGCTCAGGGCAGGACCGGTCCCTCAATGAGCAGTTCTTC. It is translated as CASSGQDRSLNEQFF.